There are many counts of the clone carrying this T cell receptor (beta chain). Its antigen is not identified. Both iRepertoire HTBI primers and Arm-PCR of CDR3 regions were used to build the TCR beta libraries. Each CDR3 protein is one row after TCRdb ran MiXCR on the multiplex PCR reads. The sample shows approximately 400,000 distinct CDR3 sequences, under 15% of them seen only once. These data come from a study of regulatory T cells in long-lasting Graves disease. The wider study: Graves' patients with a new diagnosis had received antithyroid drugs under 3 months. Regarding the study as a whole: Lower TCR diversity characterized persistent Graves' patients relative to newly diagnosed patients.

Germline CDR1 DFQATT, CDR2 SNEGSKA (reference sequence). This CDR3 comprises 13 residues. Trimming took off 0 bases at V and 2 bases at J, with 7 bases between the two ends. Time point here: newly diagnosed GD, antithyroid drugs for less than 3 months. With RNA extracted from PBMCs as input, the TCR library was made. These data were also reused for a study on T cells in Graves' hyperthyroidism and ophthalmopathy.

The receptor was derived from a woman in her twenties or thirties with Graves disease. The chain carries TRBV20-1 and TRBJ1-1, with no clear D. Sequencing was performed on peripheral blood mononuclear cells (PBMCs), taken at new diagnosis, from a patient treated with antithyroid drugs. This CDR3 is CSARDRYNTEAFF. CDR3 DNA: TGCAGTGCTAGAGATCGGTACAACACTGAAGCTTTCTTT.